This TCR beta chain derives from a study of Ad26.COV2.S vaccination and SARS-CoV-2 variants. Study-level information: In the COV1001 trial, the donor was in the Ad26.COV2.S arm.

Indicated treatment: roughly 19 received Ad26.COV2.S at low or high dose, single or two shots; about five received placebo; per-sample allocation not given. Collection of the samples took place on day 63 after the first injection of vaccine or placebo. Notes on this clone: Its antigen remains unidentified.

Study results and limitations: Vaccinees reportedly had broad spike-specific CD8+ and CD4+ T cell responses.

Clones were sequenced by immunoSEQ multiplex PCR, and TCRdb holds only the in-frame ones, with some missing. The sample has some 270,000 clones, about 83% seen once. The CDR3 has 13 amino acids. The V and J ends lost 6 bases and 3 bases respectively, with 13 bases between them. The V gene's germline CDR1 is GTSNPN and CDR2 SVGIG (reference sequence). This material consisted of peripheral blood, taken in a trial of Ad26.COV2.S vaccine versus placebo. The clonotype originates from a person aged 18-65 years who received the Ad26.COV2.S COVID-19 vaccine or a placebo. The gene calls are TRBV30 and TRBJ2-3; D unresolved. The CDR3 coding sequence is TGTGCCTGTGCTGAGTCCCGGACAGATACGCAGTATTTT. Its protein product is CACAESRTDTQYF.